The rows below give T cell receptor beta chains drawn from one sample of a study of blood T cells in healthy people across ages. MiXCR, run by TCRdb on the 5' RACE reads, gives a single entry per CDR3 protein. The table includes about 680,000 distinct CDR3 sequences, 45% to 50% detected once. The specimen sequenced was blood. The receptors shown here come from a woman aged 60-70 years in good health. The CDR3 runs from the conserved cysteine through the conserved F or W. Fields, in order: V gene, J gene, D gene, clone size, CDR3 protein, CDR3 DNA. The D gene is left open where the match is weak. Size is omitted from some rows. Given values are once, few, many or a class for expanded clones.

>TRBV29-1|TRBJ1-1|.|.
CSGGGAQNTEAFF
TGCAGCGGGGGAGGGGCTCAGAACACTGAAGCTTTCTTT
>TRBV2|TRBJ2-1|.|once
CASRGVWGRRRADEQFF
TGTGCCAGCAGAGGGGTTTGGGGGAGGAGACGGGCCGATGAGCAGTTCTTC
>TRBV2|TRBJ1-5|TRBD1|.
CASGETGEDQPQHF
TGTGCCAGCGGGGAGACAGGGGAAGACCAGCCCCAGCATTTT
>TRBV20-1|TRBJ2-1|TRBD2|.
CSARSRDYQAEQFF
TGCAGTGCAAGATCCCGGGACTATCAGGCGGAGCAGTTCTTC
>TRBV20-1|TRBJ2-5|TRBD2|few
CSARAGGGNQETQYF
TGCAGTGCTAGAGCAGGCGGGGGTAACCAAGAGACCCAGTACTTC
>TRBV5-4|TRBJ2-7|TRBD2|.
CASSPGVPGLAYEQYF
TGTGCCAGCAGCCCAGGGGTTCCGGGACTAGCCTACGAGCAGTACTTC
>TRBV25-1|TRBJ2-1|.|.
CASRGLASVNEQFF
TGTGCCAGCAGAGGGCTAGCGAGTGTAAATGAGCAGTTCTTC
>TRBV5-1|TRBJ2-5|.|.
CASSFTEGVETQYF
TGCGCCAGCAGCTTCACCGAAGGGGTGGAGACCCAGTACTTC
>TRBV28|TRBJ2-7|.|.
CATLGGYSYEQYF
TGTGCCACACTGGGGGGCTATTCCTACGAGCAGTACTTC
>TRBV5-8|TRBJ2-7|TRBD2|few
CASSLGFWTSGYEQYF
TGTGCCAGCAGCCTAGGCTTCTGGACTAGCGGCTACGAGCAGTACTTC
>TRBV29-1|TRBJ2-4|TRBD2|few
CSVGSSGRPQYF
TGCAGCGTTGGATCCAGCGGGAGACCCCAGTACTTC
>TRBV28|TRBJ1-2|TRBD1|few
CASSLQGSPVYGYTF
TGTGCCAGCAGTCTACAGGGGTCGCCGGTATATGGCTACACCTTC
>TRBV29-1|TRBJ1-1|.|.
CSPLARGGTEAFF
TGCAGCCCCCTGGCGAGGGGGGGGACTGAAGCTTTCTTT
>TRBV5-1|TRBJ1-4|.|.
CASSWRGVNERLFF
TGCGCCAGCAGCTGGAGGGGGGTTAATGAAAGACTGTTTTTT
>TRBV6-5|TRBJ1-2|.|few
CASSYTQQGYGYTF
TGTGCCAGCAGTTATACTCAACAGGGCTATGGCTACACCTTC
>TRBV20-1|TRBJ1-6|.|.
CSARDRGGGIGYNSPLHF
TGCAGTGCTAGAGATAGGGGCGGGGGAATCGGGTATAATTCACCCCTCCACTTT
>TRBV6-6|TRBJ2-5|TRBD2|.
CASTRNSGREETQYF
TGTGCCAGCACCCGGAATAGCGGGAGGGAAGAGACCCAGTACTTC
>TRBV28|TRBJ2-5|TRBD2|.
CASSLPSGGVETQYF
TGTGCCAGCAGTTTACCGTCCGGGGGGGTAGAGACCCAGTACTTC
>TRBV12-3/TRBV12-4|TRBJ2-5|.|few
CASSSMGHRAKETQYF
TGTGCCAGCAGTTCTATGGGGCACAGGGCCAAAGAGACCCAGTACTTC
>TRBV20-1|TRBJ2-3|TRBD2|.
CSARLAGAGTVTQYF
TGCAGTGCTAGACTAGCGGGAGCGGGCACAGTTACGCAGTATTTT
>TRBV3-1|TRBJ2-3|.|once
CASSQERADVPSTDTQYF
TGTGCCAGCAGCCAAGAAAGGGCCGACGTACCTAGCACAGATACGCAGTATTTT
>TRBV20-1|TRBJ2-7|TRBD2|few
CSAPGDYFYEQYF
TGCAGTGCTCCCGGGGACTACTTCTACGAGCAGTACTTC
>TRBV27|TRBJ2-7|TRBD1|.
CASSGRDSSYEQYF
TGTGCCAGCAGTGGCCGGGACAGCTCCTACGAGCAGTACTTC
>TRBV4-1|TRBJ2-5|.|.
CASSQALRDGKKQYF
TGCGCCAGCAGCCAAGCCCTCCGGGACGGCAAAAAGCAGTACTTC
>TRBV6-1|TRBJ2-2|.|.
CASSERVGELFF
TGTGCCAGCAGTGAAAGGGTCGGGGAGCTGTTTTTT
>TRBV7-2|TRBJ2-1|.|few
CASSPATYNEQFF
TGTGCCAGCAGCCCTGCAACCTACAATGAGCAGTTCTTC
>TRBV20-1|TRBJ1-1|.|.
CSARDHRIMNTEAFF
TGCAGTGCTAGAGATCACAGGATCATGAACACTGAAGCTTTCTTT
>TRBV20-1|TRBJ2-3|.|.
CSAADPRSTDTQYF
TGCAGTGCTGCCGACCCTAGAAGCACAGATACGCAGTATTTT
>TRBV6-2/TRBV6-3|TRBJ2-5|.|.
CASSYSSRAQYF
TGTGCCAGCAGTTACTCGAGTAGAGCGCAGTACTTC
>TRBV20-1|TRBJ2-1|TRBD2|few
CSARSLAGAPGGEQFF
TGCAGTGCTAGGTCCCTAGCGGGAGCCCCAGGCGGTGAGCAGTTCTTC
>TRBV4-2|TRBJ2-5|.|many
CASSQEWQGETQYF
TGTGCCAGCAGCCAAGAATGGCAGGGAGAGACCCAGTACTTC
>TRBV20-1|TRBJ1-2|.|.
CSASVTRGGYGYTF
TGCAGTGCTAGTGTCACGAGGGGTGGCTATGGCTACACCTTC
>TRBV7-8|TRBJ2-5|TRBD1|many
CASSLDGTGGTETQYF
TGTGCCAGCAGCTTAGACGGGACAGGGGGGACGGAGACCCAGTACTTC
>TRBV24-1|TRBJ2-7|TRBD2|.
CATGDRGTSGSYEQYF
TGTGCCACCGGTGATAGAGGGACTAGCGGCTCCTACGAGCAGTACTTC
>TRBV5-5|TRBJ1-3|.|.
CASTPAPTANTIYF
TGTGCCAGCACTCCGGCACCCACGGCTAACACCATATATTTT
>TRBV7-2|TRBJ1-5|.|.
CASSLTGSQPQHF
TGTGCCAGCAGCTTAACAGGGAGCCAGCCCCAGCATTTT
>TRBV28|TRBJ2-7|TRBD1|.
CASSPRDRRSYEQYF
TGTGCCAGCAGTCCCCGGGACAGGCGATCCTACGAGCAGTACTTC
>TRBV7-2|TRBJ1-5|.|.
CASSLGWGARGQPQHF
TGTGCCAGCAGCTTAGGTTGGGGGGCGCGGGGTCAGCCCCAGCATTTT
>TRBV27|TRBJ1-2|.|few
CASSKDSNYGYTF
TGTGCCAGCAGTAAGGACAGCAACTATGGCTACACCTTC
>TRBV6-1|TRBJ2-1|TRBD1|many
CASSADRGEYNEQFF
TGTGCCAGCAGTGCGGACAGGGGGGAATACAATGAGCAGTTCTTC
>TRBV30|TRBJ2-5|.|.
CALEQKGVETQYF
TGTGCCTTGGAACAAAAAGGTGTGGAGACCCAGTACTTC
>TRBV5-5|TRBJ2-1|.|.
CASSLGGTPYNEQFF
TGTGCCAGCAGCTTGGGCGGGACTCCTTACAATGAGCAGTTCTTC
>TRBV20-1|TRBJ2-5|.|.
CSARDLGTSWGETQYF
TGCAGTGCTAGAGATCTCGGGACCTCCTGGGGAGAGACCCAGTACTTC
>TRBV2|TRBJ2-2|.|few
CASSEASDLANTGELFF
TGTGCCAGCAGTGAAGCTTCCGATTTAGCGAACACCGGGGAGCTGTTTTTT